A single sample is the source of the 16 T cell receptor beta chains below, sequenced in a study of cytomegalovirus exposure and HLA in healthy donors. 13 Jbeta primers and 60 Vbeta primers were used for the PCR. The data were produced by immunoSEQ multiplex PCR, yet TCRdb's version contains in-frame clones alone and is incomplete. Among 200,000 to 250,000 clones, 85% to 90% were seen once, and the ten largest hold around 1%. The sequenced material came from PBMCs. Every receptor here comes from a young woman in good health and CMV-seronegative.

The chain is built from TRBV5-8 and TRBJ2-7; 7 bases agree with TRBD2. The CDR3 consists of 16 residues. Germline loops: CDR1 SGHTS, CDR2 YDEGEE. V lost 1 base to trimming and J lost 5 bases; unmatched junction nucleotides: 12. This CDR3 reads CASSLWGGSGVDEQYF. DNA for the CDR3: TGTGCCAGCAGCTTGTGGGGGGGGTCCGGGGTGGACGAGCAGTACTTC.

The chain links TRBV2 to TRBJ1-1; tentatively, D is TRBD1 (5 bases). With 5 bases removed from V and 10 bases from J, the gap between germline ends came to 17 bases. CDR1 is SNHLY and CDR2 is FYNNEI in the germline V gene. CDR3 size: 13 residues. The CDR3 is CASSTRAGLVAFF. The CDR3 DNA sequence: TGTGCCAGCAGTACCAGGGCAGGGTTAGTAGCTTTCTTT.

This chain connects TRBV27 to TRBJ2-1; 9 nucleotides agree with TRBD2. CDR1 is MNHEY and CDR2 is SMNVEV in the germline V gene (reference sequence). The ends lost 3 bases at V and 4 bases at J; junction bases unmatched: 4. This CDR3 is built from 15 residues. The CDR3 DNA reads TGTGCCAGCAGTTTCAGCGGGAGGAATTACAATGAGCAGTTCTTC. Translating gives CASSFSGRNYNEQFF.

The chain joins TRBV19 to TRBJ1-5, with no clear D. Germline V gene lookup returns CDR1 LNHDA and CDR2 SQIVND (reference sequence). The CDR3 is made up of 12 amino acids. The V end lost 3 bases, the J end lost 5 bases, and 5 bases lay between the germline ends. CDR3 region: CASSIRDQPQHF. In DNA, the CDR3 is TGTGCCAGTAGTATTCGCGATCAGCCCCAGCATTTT.

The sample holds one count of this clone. The CDR3 coding sequence is TGTGCCAGCAGTGAATTTTGGGGGGGCTACGAGCAGTACTTC. This encodes CASSEFWGGYEQYF. The rearrangement links TRBV6-1 to TRBJ2-7, with TRBD2 matching over 7 bases. Germline V CDR1 and CDR2: MNHNS, SASEGT. The CDR3 contains 14 residues. J gave up 3 bases and V 2 bases, and 4 bases lay outside the gene matches.

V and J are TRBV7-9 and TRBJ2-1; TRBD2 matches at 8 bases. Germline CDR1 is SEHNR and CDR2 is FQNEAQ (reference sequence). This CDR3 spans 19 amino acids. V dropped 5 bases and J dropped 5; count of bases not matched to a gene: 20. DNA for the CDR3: TGTGCCAGCAGCACCAAATTTTTATTAGCGGGGTTACGCAACAATGAGCAGTTCTTC. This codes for CASSTKFLLAGLRNNEQFF.

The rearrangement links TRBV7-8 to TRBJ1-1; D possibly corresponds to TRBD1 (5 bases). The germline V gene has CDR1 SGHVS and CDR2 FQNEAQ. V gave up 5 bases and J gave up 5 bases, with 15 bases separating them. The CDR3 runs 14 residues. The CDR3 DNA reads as TGTGCCAGCAGCGGGCGACAGATCGGGACTGAAGCTTTCTTT. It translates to CASSGRQIGTEAFF. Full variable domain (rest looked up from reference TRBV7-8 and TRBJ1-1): GAGVSQSPRYKVAKRGQDVALRCDPISGHVSLFWYQQALGQGPEFLTYFQNEAQLDKSGLPSDRFFAERPEGSVSTLKIQRTQQEDSAVYLCASSGRQIGTEAFFGQGTRLTVV.

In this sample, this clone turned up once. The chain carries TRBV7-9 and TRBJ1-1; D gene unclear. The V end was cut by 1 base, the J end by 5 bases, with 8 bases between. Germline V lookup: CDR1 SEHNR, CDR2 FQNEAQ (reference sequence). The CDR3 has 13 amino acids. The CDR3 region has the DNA TGTGCCAGCAGCTTAGGTGGCGGGACTGAAGCTTTCTTT. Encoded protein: CASSLGGGTEAFF. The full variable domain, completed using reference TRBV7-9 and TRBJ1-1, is DTGVSQNPRHKITKRGQNVTFRCDPISEHNRLYWYRQTLGQGPEFLTYFQNEAQLEKSRLLSDRFSAERPKGSFSTLEIQRTEQGDSAMYLCASSLGGGTEAFFGQGTRLTVV.

CDR3 nucleotides: TGTGCCAGCAGCTTAGAGGGGACAGGGAATTCACCCCTCCACTTT. The encoded protein is CASSLEGTGNSPLHF. The J gene is TRBJ1-6, the V gene TRBV11-2; 9 bases match TRBD1. V dropped 0 bases and J dropped 7; count of bases not matched to a gene: 1. Germline V CDR1 and CDR2: SGHAT, FQNNGV. The length of the CDR3 is 15 residues. Full variable domain (rest looked up from reference TRBV11-2 and TRBJ1-6): EAGVAQSPRYKIIEKRQSVAFWCNPISGHATLYWYQQILGQGPKLLIQFQNNGVVDDSQLPKDRFSAERLKGVDSTLKIQPAKLEDSAVYLCASSLEGTGNSPLHFGNGTRLTVT.

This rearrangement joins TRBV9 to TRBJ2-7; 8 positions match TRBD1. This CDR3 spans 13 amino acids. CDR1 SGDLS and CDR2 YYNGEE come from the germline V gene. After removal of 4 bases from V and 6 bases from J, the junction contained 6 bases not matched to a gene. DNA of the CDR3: TGTGCCAGCAGCCGGGACAGGAGGGCCGAGCAGTACTTC. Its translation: CASSRDRRAEQYF.

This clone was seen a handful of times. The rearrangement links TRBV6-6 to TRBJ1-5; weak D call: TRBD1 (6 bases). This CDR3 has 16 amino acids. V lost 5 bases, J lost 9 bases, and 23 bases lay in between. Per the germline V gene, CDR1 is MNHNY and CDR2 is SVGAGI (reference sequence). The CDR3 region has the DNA TGTGCCAGCAGTCCTCTGGGACACTCAGTAATCGTGCCCCAGCATTTT. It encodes CASSPLGHSVIVPQHF.

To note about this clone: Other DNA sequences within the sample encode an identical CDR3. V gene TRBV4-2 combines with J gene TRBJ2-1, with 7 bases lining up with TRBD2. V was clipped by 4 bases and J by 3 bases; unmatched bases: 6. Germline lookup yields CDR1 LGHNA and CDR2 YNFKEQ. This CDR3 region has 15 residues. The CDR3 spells CASSPGLADYNEQFF. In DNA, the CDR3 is TGTGCCAGCAGCCCGGGGCTAGCGGACTACAATGAGCAGTTCTTC.

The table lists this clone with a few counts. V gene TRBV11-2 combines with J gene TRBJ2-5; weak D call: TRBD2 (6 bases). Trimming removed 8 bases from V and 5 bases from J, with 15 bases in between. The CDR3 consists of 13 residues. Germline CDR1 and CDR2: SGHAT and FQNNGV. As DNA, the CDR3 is TGTGCCAGCTGTGCGGGGCCTCGGGAGACCCAGTACTTC. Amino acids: CASCAGPRETQYF.

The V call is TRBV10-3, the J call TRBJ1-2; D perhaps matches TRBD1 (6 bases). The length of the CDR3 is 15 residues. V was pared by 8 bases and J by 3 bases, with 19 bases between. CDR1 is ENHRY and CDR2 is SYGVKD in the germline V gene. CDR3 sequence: CAIASGGQGHYGYTF. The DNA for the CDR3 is TGTGCCATCGCATCAGGCGGTCAGGGGCACTATGGCTACACCTTC.

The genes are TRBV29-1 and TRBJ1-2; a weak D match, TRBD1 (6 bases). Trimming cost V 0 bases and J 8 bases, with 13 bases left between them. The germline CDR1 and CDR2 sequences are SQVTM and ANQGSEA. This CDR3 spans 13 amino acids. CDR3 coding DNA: TGCAGCGTTGAAGATTTTCACAGGGAAGGCTACACCTTC. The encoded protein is CSVEDFHREGYTF.

CDR3 in amino acids: CASSLGPRGRISTDTQYF. The CDR3 DNA sequence: TGTGCCAGCAGCTTAGGCCCCAGGGGGCGGATAAGCACAGATACGCAGTATTTT. The rearrangement links TRBV7-9 to TRBJ2-3; 8 bases line up with TRBD1. CDR1 and CDR2 (germline): SEHNR, FQNEAQ (reference sequence). This CDR3 has 18 amino acids. J was trimmed by 0 bases and V by 1 base; bases with no gene match: 9.